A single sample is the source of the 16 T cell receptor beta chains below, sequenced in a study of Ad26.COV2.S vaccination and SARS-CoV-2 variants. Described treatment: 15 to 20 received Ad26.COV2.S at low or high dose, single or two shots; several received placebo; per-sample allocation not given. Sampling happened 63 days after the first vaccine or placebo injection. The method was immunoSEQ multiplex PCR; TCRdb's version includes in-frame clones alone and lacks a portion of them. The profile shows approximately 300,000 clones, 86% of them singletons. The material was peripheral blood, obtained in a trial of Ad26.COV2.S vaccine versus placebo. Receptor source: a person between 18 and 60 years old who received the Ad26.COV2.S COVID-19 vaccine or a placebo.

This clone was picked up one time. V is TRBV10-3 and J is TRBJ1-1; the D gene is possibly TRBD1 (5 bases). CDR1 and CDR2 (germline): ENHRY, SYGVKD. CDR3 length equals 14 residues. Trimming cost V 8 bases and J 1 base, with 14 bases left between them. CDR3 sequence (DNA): TGTGCCATCCGTAAGGGGACGACGAACACTGAAGCTTTCTTT. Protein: CAIRKGTTNTEAFF.

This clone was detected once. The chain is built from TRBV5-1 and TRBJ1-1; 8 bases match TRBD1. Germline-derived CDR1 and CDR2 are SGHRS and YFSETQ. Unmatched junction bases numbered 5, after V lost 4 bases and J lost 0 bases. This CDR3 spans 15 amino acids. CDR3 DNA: TGCGCCAGCAGCAAGGCGACAGGGGTGAACACTGAAGCTTTCTTT. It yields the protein CASSKATGVNTEAFF. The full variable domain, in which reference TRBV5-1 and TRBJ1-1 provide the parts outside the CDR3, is KAGVTQTPRYLIKTRGQQVTLSCSPISGHRSVSWYQQTPGQGLQFLFEYFSETQRNKGNFPGRFSGRQFSNSRSEMNVSTLELGDSALYLCASSKATGVNTEAFFGQGTRLTVV.

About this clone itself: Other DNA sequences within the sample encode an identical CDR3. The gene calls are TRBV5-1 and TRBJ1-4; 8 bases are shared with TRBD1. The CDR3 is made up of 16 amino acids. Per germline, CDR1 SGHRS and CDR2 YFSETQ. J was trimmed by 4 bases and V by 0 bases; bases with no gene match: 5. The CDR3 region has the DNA TGCGCCAGCAGCTTGGCGGTAGGACAGGGTAATGAAAAACTGTTTTTT. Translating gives CASSLAVGQGNEKLFF.

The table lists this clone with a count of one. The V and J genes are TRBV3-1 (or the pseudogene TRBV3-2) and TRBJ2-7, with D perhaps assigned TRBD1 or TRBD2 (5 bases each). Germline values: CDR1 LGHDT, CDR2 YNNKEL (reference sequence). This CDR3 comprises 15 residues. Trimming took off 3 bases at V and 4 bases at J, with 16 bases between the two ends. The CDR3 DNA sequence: TGTGCCAGCAGCCATGCCCCGGGGCAGTATTACGAGCAGTACTTC. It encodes CASSHAPGQYYEQYF.

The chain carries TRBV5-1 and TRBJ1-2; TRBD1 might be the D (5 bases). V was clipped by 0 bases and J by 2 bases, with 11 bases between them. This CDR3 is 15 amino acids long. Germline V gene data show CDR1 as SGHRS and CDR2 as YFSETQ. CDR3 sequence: CASSLAPRENYGYTF. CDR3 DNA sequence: TGCGCCAGCAGCTTGGCCCCCAGGGAGAACTATGGCTACACCTTC. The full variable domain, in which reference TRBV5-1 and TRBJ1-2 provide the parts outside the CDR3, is KAGVTQTPRYLIKTRGQQVTLSCSPISGHRSVSWYQQTPGQGLQFLFEYFSETQRNKGNFPGRFSGRQFSNSRSEMNVSTLELGDSALYLCASSLAPRENYGYTFGSGTRLTVV.

The CDR3 loop reads CASSLDCGDSGNTIYF. CDR3 DNA sequence: TGTGCCAGCAGCTTAGATTGCGGAGACTCTGGAAACACCATATATTTT. The chain recombines TRBV13 with TRBJ1-3; D is undetermined. The CDR3 loop spans 16 amino acids. The V gene's germline CDR1 is PRHDT and CDR2 FYEKMQ (reference sequence). Trimming cost V 1 base and J 0 bases, with 10 bases left between them. Combining the CDR3 with reference TRBV13 and TRBJ1-3 gives the whole variable domain AAGVIQSPRHLIKEKRETATLKCYPIPRHDTVYWYQQGPGQDPQFLISFYEKMQSDKGSIPDRFSAQQFSDYHSELNMSSLELGDSALYFCASSLDCGDSGNTIYFGEGSWLTVV.

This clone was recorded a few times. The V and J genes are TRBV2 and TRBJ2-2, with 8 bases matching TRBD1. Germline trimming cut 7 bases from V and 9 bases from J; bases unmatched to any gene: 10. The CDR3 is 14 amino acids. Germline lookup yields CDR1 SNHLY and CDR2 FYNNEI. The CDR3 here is CASTGQGARRELFF. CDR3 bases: TGTGCCAGCACAGGACAGGGAGCTAGGCGGGAGCTGTTTTTT.

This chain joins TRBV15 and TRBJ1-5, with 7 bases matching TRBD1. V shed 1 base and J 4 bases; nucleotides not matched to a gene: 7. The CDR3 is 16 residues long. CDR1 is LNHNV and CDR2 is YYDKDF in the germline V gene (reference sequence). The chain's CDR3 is CATSRARDSSNQPQHF. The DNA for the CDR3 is TGTGCCACCAGCAGAGCGAGGGACAGCAGTAATCAGCCCCAGCATTTT. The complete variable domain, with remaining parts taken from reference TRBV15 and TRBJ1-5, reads DAMVIQNPRYQVTQFGKPVTLSCSQTLNHNVMYWYQQKSSQAPKLLFHYYDKDFNNEADTPDNFQSRRPNTSFCFLDIRSPGLGDTAMYLCATSRARDSSNQPQHFGDGTRLSIL.

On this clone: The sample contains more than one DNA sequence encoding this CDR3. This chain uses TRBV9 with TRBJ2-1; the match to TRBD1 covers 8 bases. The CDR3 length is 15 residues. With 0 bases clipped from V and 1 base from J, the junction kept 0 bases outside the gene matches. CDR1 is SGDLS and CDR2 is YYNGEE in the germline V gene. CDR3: CASSVDRGSYNEQFF. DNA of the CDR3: TGTGCCAGCAGCGTAGACAGGGGGTCCTACAATGAGCAGTTCTTC. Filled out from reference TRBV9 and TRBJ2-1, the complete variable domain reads DSGVTQTPKHLITATGQRVTLRCSPRSGDLSVYWYQQSLDQGLQFLIQYYNGEERAKGNILERFSAQQFPDLHSELNLSSLELGDSALYFCASSVDRGSYNEQFFGPGTRLTVL.

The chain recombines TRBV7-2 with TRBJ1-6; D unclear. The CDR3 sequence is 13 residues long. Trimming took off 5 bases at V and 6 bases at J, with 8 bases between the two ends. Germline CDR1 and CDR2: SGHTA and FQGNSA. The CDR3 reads CASSRTVNSPLHF. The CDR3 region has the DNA TGTGCCAGCAGCCGGACGGTTAATTCACCCCTCCACTTT. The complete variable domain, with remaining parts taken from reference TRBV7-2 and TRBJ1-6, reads GAGVSQSPSNKVTEKGKDVELRCDPISGHTALYWYRQSLGQGLEFLIYFQGNSAPDKSGLPSDRFSAERTGGSVSTLTIQRTQQEDSAVYLCASSRTVNSPLHFGNGTRLTVT.

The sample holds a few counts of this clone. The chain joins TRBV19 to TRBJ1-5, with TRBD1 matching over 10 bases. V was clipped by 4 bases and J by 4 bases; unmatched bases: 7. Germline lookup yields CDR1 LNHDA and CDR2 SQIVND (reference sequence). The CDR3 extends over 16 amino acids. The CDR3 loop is CASSSWRDRGNQPQHF. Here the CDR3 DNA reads TGTGCCAGTAGTAGCTGGAGGGACAGGGGAAATCAGCCCCAGCATTTT.

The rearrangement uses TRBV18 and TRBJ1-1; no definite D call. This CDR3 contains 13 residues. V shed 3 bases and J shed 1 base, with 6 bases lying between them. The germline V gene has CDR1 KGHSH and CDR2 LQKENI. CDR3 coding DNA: TGTGCCAGCTCACCTTACAAGAACACTGAAGCTTTCTTT. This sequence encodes CASSPYKNTEAFF.

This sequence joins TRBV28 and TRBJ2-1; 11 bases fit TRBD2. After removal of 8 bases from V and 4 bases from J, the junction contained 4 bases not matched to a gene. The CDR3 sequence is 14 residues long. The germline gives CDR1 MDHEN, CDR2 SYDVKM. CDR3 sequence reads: CASGASGGYNEQFF. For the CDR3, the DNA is TGTGCCAGCGGGGCTAGCGGGGGGTACAATGAGCAGTTCTTC.

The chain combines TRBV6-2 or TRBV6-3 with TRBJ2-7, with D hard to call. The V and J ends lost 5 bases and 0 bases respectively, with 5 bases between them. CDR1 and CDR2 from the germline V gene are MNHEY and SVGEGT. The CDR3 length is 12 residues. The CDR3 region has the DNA TGTGCCAGCAGTCTTGGCTCCTACGAGCAGTACTTC. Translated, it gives CASSLGSYEQYF.

The CDR3 here is CASSSLTTSKNIQYF. The CDR3 bases are TGTGCCAGCAGCTCCCTAACGACGTCCAAAAACATTCAGTACTTC. This rearrangement joins TRBV7-9 to TRBJ2-4; D gene ambiguous. The V gene lost 4 bases and the J gene lost 2 bases, with 12 bases spanning the gap. This CDR3 comprises 15 residues. Germline lookup yields CDR1 SEHNR and CDR2 FQNEAQ (reference sequence).

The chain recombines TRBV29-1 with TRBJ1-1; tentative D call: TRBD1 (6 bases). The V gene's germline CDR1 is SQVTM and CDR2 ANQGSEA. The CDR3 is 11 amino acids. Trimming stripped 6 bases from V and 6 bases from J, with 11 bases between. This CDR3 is CSVGRGSEAFF. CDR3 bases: TGCAGCGTCGGCAGGGGCTCTGAAGCTTTCTTT.